Listed below are T cell receptor beta chains from one sample, sequenced in a study of T cells in localized non-small cell lung cancer. This table comes from immunoSEQ multiplex PCR, and its TCRdb copy is limited to in-frame clones, with some not included. The profile shows 45,000 or so clones, 81% of them singletons. This specimen consisted of peripheral blood mononuclear cells, obtained before any cancer treatment. The source is a man aged 40 to 70 with stage III lung adenocarcinoma. CDR3s leave out the opening cysteine and the closing phenylalanine or tryptophan. The order of the fields is V gene, CDR3 protein.

>TRBV9
ASSVEGLQTLSYT
>TRBV4-2
ASSQESRLEGKGYT
>TRBV4-1
ASSQDRGRVTGELF
>TRBV5-4
ASSSHRGIEETQY
>TRBV10-1
ASSSGGSSYEQY
>TRBV6-5
ASSYSADYEQY
>TRBV6-5
ASSLARGEADTQY
>TRBV19
ASSRTSGGYEQF
>TRBV11-2
ASSPFTEAF
>TRBV7-2
ASSSRLRSSYEQY
>TRBV2
ASHSTGNEKLF
>TRBV29-1
SVGPGVPGEQY
>TRBV5-4
ASSLSGGGDTDTQY
>TRBV7-3
ASSAFPRGKSTDTQY
>TRBV4-2
ASSRQTGGGNYEQY
>TRBV10-3
AISESDRGAPTDTQY
>TRBV14
ASSLRGYRAGELF
>TRBV6-5
ANTGSYGYT
>TRBV6-5
ASSYRPGQSFYGYT
>TRBV11-1
ASSSESVNTEAF
>TRBV14
ASSQQETARYTGELF
>TRBV10-2
ATRDRGKDEQF
>TRBV5-1
ASSFYLAGGTDTQY
>TRBV5-6
ASSSRYSGVYNEQF
>TRBV5-1
ASQGREETQY
>TRBV2
ASRADSYEQY
>TRBV2
ASSNWDRVTEAF
>TRBV6-6
ASSPRQRGAF
>TRBV9
ASSSGQAGETQY
>TRBV5-6
ASSLEGGGRTQY
>TRBV9
ASSGAGNTIY
>TRBV29-1
SVELGTASSYEQY
>TRBV6-1
ASSRTKGNTEAF
>TRBV29-1
SVQAGANTGELF
>TRBV5-1
ASSLPQGIVDTQY
>TRBV5-6
ASSGLAGQPTMRQF
>TRBV5-4
ASSGDSYNEQF
>TRBV6-6
ASEGSSYEQY
>TRBV6-5
ASSYSTGSSETQY
>TRBV27
ASSLSGQGARTEAF
>TRBV7-3
ASSGQGSNEQF
>TRBV5-4
ASSLRAPGSSYEQY
>TRBV7-7
ASSLSSSGGEKTQY
>TRBV7-9
ASSLVGGKNLMYQETQY
>TRBV4-1
ASSQASGGPYNEQF
>TRBV5-1
ASVLAGENTEAF
>TRBV6-1
ASSEGPVFTYEQY
>TRBV27
ASSKTGWYEQY
>TRBV14
ASSQDKWLAGGPSHNEQF
>TRBV4-2
ASSQVVGGGAAYEQY
>TRBV6-6
ASRTGVGKAENIQY
>TRBV16
ASSPWTGAGELF
>TRBV6-6
ASSPPGWLEQF